This TCR beta chain was observed in a study of blood T cell repertoires in COVID-19 (TCRdb year 2020). General notes on the study: The collaborator samples originated in the United States, Italy and Spain and spanned the acute and convalescent phases of COVID-19. The samples were drawn from the first 160 participants of the ongoing ImmuneRACE study and from roughly 1,300 subjects provided by 6 global collaborators. Subjects who had been exposed to COVID-19, were actively infected with it, or had recovered from it provided the deeply sampled blood TCRbeta repertoires that made up the dataset. The prospective study material was composed of cDNA or gDNA derived from T cells, B-cell-depleted T cells, or PBMCs. A freely available public database, intended as a resource for researchers studying the immune response to SARS-CoV-2, is where the repertoires were released. The sample metadata nearly always contained a de-identified subject ID, COVID-19 status, age in years and sex. Where available, HLA class I and class II types were taken from metadata supplied by the sample provider and were not determined by assay-based typing.

TCRbeta CDR3 regions were amplified from genomic DNA using the immunoSEQ Assay, a bias-controlled multiplex PCR. Per the source publication's procedure: Within the assay, amplification of reference gene primers was used to estimate how many nucleated cells each sample contained. To quantify the absolute abundance of each unique TCRbeta CDR3 rearrangement, sequence reads were collapsed and filtered. Productive Simpson clonality was computed per sample as the square root of Simpson's diversity index over productive rearrangements. Here the immuneACCESS table is served through TCRdb, limited to in-frame sequences with V and J called. Missing clones are a known gap in these copies; in checked studies unresolved V genes cover under half, and the rest lacks a known reason. Clone size and V and J calls were adopted from that table, with D and trimming inferred from the DNA. Across this sample there are around 150,000 clones, with 85% seen only once. The ten largest account for about 3.3% of the sample.

The collaborating institutions used their own protocols to collect whole blood in K2EDTA tubes. For TCRbeta analysis, collaborator samples were shipped as frozen whole blood, as isolated PBMCs, or as DNA extracted from either sample type. What the research found in general, with its limitations: How much clinical and demographic metadata was included differed by source and by participant, and the metadata was provided uncurated.

A remark on this clone: Which antigen it targets is not known. There are no base qualities to consult, and no much larger clone falls within one base.

The V end loses 3 bases and the J end loses 3 bases, and a stretch of 8 bases separates them. The CDR3 goes from the cysteine to the phenylalanine over 13 residues. Only CDR3 DNA is held: 39 bases, read in frame from base 1. Sequenced: peripheral blood. The sequence came from a human donor with acute or convalescent COVID-19. The donor label of this sample is uncertain. The chain links TRBV12-3 or TRBV12-4 with TRBJ1-1; there is no confident call for the D gene. The CDR3 region reads CASSFFGDTEAFF. Here is the DNA: TGTGCCAGCAGTTTTTTCGGGGACACTGAAGCTTTCTTT.